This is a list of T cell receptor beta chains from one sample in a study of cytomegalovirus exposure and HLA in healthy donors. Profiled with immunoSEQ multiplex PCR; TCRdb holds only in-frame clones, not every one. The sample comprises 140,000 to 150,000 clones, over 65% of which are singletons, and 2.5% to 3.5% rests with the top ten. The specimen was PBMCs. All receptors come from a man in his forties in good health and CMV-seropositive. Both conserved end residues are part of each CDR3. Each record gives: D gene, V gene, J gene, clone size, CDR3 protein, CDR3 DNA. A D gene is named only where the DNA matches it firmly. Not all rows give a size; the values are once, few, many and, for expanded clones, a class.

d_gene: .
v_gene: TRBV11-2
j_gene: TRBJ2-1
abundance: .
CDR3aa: CASSLGSDYNEQFF
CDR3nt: TGTGCCAGCAGCTTGGGCTCGGATTACAATGAGCAGTTCTTC

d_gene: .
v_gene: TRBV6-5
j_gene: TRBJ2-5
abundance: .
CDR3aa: CASSYSGGTVQETQYF
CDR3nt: TGTGCCAGCAGTTACTCAGGGGGGACAGTCCAAGAGACCCAGTACTTC

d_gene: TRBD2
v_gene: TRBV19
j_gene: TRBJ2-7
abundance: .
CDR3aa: CASSIELAADSYEQYF
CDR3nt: TGTGCCAGTAGTATAGAACTAGCGGCCGACTCCTACGAGCAGTACTTC

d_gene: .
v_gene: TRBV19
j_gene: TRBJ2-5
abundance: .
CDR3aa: CASSRGLGVETQYF
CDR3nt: TGTGCCAGTAGTAGGGGACTGGGTGTTGAGACCCAGTACTTC

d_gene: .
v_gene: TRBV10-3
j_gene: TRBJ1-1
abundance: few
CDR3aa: CAISESSEAFF
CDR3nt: TGTGCCATCAGTGAGTCGAGTGAAGCTTTCTTT

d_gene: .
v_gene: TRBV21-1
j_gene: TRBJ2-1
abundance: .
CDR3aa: CASSKNRGSNEQFF
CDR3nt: TGTGCCAGCAGCAAAAACAGGGGAAGCAATGAGCAGTTCTTC

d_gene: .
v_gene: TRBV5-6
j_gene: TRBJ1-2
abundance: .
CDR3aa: CASSLRSGVGYTF
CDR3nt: TGTGCCAGCAGCTTGCGATCAGGGGTAGGCTACACCTTC

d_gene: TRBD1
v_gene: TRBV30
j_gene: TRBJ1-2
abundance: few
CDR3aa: CAWTETGVGGYTF
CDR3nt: TGTGCCTGGACCGAGACAGGGGTGGGGGGCTACACCTTC

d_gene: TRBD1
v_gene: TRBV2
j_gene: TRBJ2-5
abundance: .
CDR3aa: CASIGGQGRGQETQYF
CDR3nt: TGTGCCAGCATCGGGGGACAGGGAAGAGGGCAAGAGACCCAGTACTTC

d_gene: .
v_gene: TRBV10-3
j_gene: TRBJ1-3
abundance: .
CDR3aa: CAISESTGSHSGNTIYF
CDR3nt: TGTGCCATCAGTGAGTCGACGGGATCCCATTCTGGAAACACCATATATTTT

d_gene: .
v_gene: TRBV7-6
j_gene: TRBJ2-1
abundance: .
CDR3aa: CASSSEAIVGEQFF
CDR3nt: TGTGCCAGCAGCTCCGAGGCGATAGTTGGTGAGCAGTTCTTC

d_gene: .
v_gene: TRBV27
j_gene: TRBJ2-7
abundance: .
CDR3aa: CASSPNVEVSSYEQYF
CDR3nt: TGTGCCAGCAGTCCTAACGTGGAGGTGAGCTCCTACGAGCAGTACTTC

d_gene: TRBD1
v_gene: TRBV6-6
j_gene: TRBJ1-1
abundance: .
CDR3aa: CASSTRQGASTGAFF
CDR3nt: TGTGCCAGCAGTACCCGACAGGGGGCAAGCACGGGAGCTTTCTTT

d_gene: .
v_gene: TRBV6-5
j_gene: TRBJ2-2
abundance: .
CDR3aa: CASSYTRNTGELFF
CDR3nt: TGTGCCAGCAGTTATACAAGGAACACCGGGGAGCTGTTTTTT

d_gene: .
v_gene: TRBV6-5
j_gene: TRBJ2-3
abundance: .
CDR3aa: CASSEGGNTQYF
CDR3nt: TGTGCCAGCAGTGAAGGAGGCAATACGCAGTATTTT

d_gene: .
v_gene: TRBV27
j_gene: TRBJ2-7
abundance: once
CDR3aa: CASSRGQGYEQYF
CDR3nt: TGTGCCAGCAGTCGAGGCCAGGGCTACGAGCAGTACTTC

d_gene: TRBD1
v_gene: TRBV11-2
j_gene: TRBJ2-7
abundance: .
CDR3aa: CASSAGTGGYEQYF
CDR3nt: TGTGCCAGCAGCGCCGGGACAGGGGGGTACGAGCAGTACTTC